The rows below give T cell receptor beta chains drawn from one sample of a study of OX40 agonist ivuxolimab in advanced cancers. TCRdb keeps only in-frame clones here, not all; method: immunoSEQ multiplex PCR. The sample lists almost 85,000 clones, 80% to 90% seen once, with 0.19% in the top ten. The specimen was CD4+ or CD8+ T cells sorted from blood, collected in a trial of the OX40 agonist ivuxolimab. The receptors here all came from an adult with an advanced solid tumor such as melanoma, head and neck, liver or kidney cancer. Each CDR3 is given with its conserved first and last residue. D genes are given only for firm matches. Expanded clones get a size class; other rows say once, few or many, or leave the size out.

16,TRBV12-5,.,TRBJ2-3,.,CASGLTPQFSTDTQYF,TGTGCTAGTGGTTTGACCCCGCAGTTCTCCACAGATACGCAGTATTTT
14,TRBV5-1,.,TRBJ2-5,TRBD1,CASSLQGDQETQYF,TGCGCCAGCAGCCTACAGGGGGACCAAGAGACCCAGTACTTC
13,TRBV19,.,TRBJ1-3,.,CARVGGPGNTIYF,TGTGCCAGGGTTGGGGGGCCTGGAAACACCATATATTTT
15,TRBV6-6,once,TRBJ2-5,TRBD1,CASRRGQGPTETQYF,TGTGCCAGCAGACGCGGACAGGGGCCGACCGAGACCCAGTACTTC
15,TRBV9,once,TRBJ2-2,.,CASSRDILNTGELFF,TGTGCCAGCAGCCGGGACATCTTGAACACCGGGGAGCTGTTTTTT
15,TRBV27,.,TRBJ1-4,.,CASSLTHGKEEKLFF,TGTGCCAGCAGTTTAACTCACGGAAAAGAGGAAAAACTGTTTTTT
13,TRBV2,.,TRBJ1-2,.,CASRQKSSYGYTF,TGTGCCAGCAGACAAAAAAGCAGCTATGGCTACACCTTC
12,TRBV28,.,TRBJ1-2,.,CASSFPNYGYTF,TGTGCCAGCAGTTTTCCCAACTATGGCTACACCTTC
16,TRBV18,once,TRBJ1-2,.,CASSPSPTGGPLGYTF,TGTGCCAGCTCACCCTCCCCCACGGGGGGGCCTTTGGGCTACACCTTC
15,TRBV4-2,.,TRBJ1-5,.,CASSQERHYNQPQHF,TGTGCCAGCAGCCAAGAAAGACACTACAATCAGCCCCAGCATTTT
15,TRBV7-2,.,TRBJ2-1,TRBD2,CASSRTSASYNEQFF,TGTGCCAGCAGTCGGACTAGCGCATCCTACAATGAGCAGTTCTTC
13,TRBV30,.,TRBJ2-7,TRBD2,CAWSVAGGHEQYF,TGTGCCTGGAGTGTAGCGGGAGGTCACGAGCAGTACTTC
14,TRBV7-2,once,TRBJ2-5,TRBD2,CASSSPAGGETQYF,TGTGCCAGCAGCTCCCCAGCGGGAGGGGAGACCCAGTACTTC